This TCR beta chain was sequenced during a study of T cell repertoires in cytomegalovirus infection. Study-level information: Both CMV infection and a matching HLA type were indicated by public TCR beta signatures. Overall study findings and caveats: HLA-C-restricted TCR beta clonotypes specific for CMV led the ex vivo response. Cumulative public TCR beta family frequency identified CMV carriers with the relevant HLA.

The sample holds many counts of this clonotype. The antigen is undetermined. The length of the CDR3 is 13 residues. Trimming pared 0 bases from V and 7 bases from J, leaving 10 bases between. Germline values: CDR1 SGHNT, CDR2 YYREEE (reference sequence). TCRdb re-derived calls from the reads in MiXCR, one entry per CDR3 protein. The sample records over 450,000 distinct CDR3 sequences, about 11% being singletons. J is TRBJ1-2 and V is TRBV5-4, with D unclear. Sequencing was performed on PBMCs. This sequence originates from a human donor in good health (CMV status not recorded). Some clones in this sample may be carry-over from other donors' samples. The CDR3 coding sequence is TGTGCCAGCAGCTTGGAGGTCGGCACTGGCTACACCTTC. Amino acid sequence: CASSLEVGTGYTF.